One sample yielded the 18 T cell receptor beta chains listed below, sequenced in a study of T cells expressing NK-cell markers. From its re-call of the 5' RACE reads, TCRdb lists each CDR3 protein once, without DNA. Its listing shows about 260,000 distinct CDR3 sequences. Specimen: blood T cells: a sorted CD56 or NKG2C T cell subset, CD4+ or CD8+ T cells, or bulk PBMC T cells (not recorded which). The source of these receptors is a man between 18 and 35 years old in good health.

CDR3 in amino acids: CASSQTSGSFYNEQFF. The chain uses TRBV3-1 and TRBJ2-1; TCRdb names TRBD2, which stays unverified in the absence of DNA. Per the germline V gene, CDR1 is LGHDT and CDR2 is YNNKEL (reference sequence). The CDR3 is made up of 16 amino acids.

The rearrangement links TRBV5-6 to TRBJ2-2. Germline CDR1 reads SGHDT; CDR2 reads YYEEEE. This CDR3 region has 15 residues. CDR3 sequence: CASSFGSTNTGELFF.

The chain couples TRBV29-1 to TRBJ2-3; the D call from TCRdb, TRBD1, cannot be confirmed without DNA. Germline V lookup: CDR1 SQVTM, CDR2 ANQGSEA. The CDR3 sequence is 16 residues long. CDR3 residues: CSYYPEGGRSTDTQYF.

Here the CDR3 reads CSGKTGQGTGELFF. The V and J genes are TRBV29-1 and TRBJ2-2; the TCRdb D gene call, TRBD1, has no DNA to confirm it. The germline CDR1 and CDR2 sequences are SQVTM and ANQGSEA. This CDR3 region has 14 residues.

V usage is TRBV12-3 or TRBV12-4 and J usage is TRBJ1-6; as DNA is missing, the TRBD1 call by TCRdb cannot be tested. The CDR3 totals 13 residues. CDR3: CASLGQGNSPLHF.

V and J are TRBV30 and TRBJ2-7; TCRdb's D call, TRBD2, is unchecked because there is no DNA. Germline V gene data show CDR1 as GTSNPN and CDR2 as SVGIG (reference sequence). CDR3 size: 15 residues. The CDR3 loop reads CAWSVRTSGSYEQYF.

This chain's CDR3 is CASSVQGRNTEAFF. The rearrangement links TRBV6-1 to TRBJ1-1; TCRdb's assignment of TRBD1 cannot be checked, as there is no DNA. This CDR3 spans 14 amino acids. Germline CDR1 reads MNHNS; CDR2 reads SASEGT.

The chain combines TRBV12-3 or TRBV12-4 with TRBJ2-3; there is no DNA to check the TCRdb D call of TRBD1. The CDR3 covers 15 residues. The CDR3 here is CASTLGPGSTDTQYF.

V is TRBV5-1 and J is TRBJ1-1. This CDR3 comprises 13 residues. CDR1 and CDR2 from the germline V gene are SGHRS and YFSETQ. CDR3 region: CATRAPAGTEAFF.

The chain combines TRBV12-3 or TRBV12-4 with TRBJ2-1; TCRdb's D call, TRBD2, is unchecked because there is no DNA. This CDR3 spans 15 amino acids. The CDR3 loop reads CASSTTSGRTNEQFF.

V and J are TRBV12-3 or TRBV12-4 and TRBJ2-1. The CDR3 is 16 amino acids. The chain's CDR3 is CASKSIGGNSYNEQFF.

V is TRBV10-3 and J is TRBJ1-1. This CDR3 has 13 amino acids. CDR1 and CDR2 (germline): ENHRY, SYGVKD. CDR3 sequence reads: CAIRPTLDTEAFF.

The gene calls are TRBV20-1 and TRBJ2-1; checking the TCRdb D call of TRBD2 is not possible without DNA. The CDR3 loop spans 14 amino acids. The germline CDR1 and CDR2 sequences are DFQATT and SNEGSKA (reference sequence). The CDR3 spells CSARLASPNNEQFF.

V and J are TRBV20-1 and TRBJ2-5; TCRdb selects TRBD2, and the lack of DNA leaves this call unchecked. The CDR3 runs to 12 residues. Looked up from germline, CDR1 is DFQATT and CDR2 is SNEGSKA (reference sequence). The CDR3 here is CSARGLEETQYF.

The chain has TRBV28 and TRBJ2-7; TCRdb outputs TRBD2, but without DNA this stays unchecked. Per germline, CDR1 MDHEN and CDR2 SYDVKM. The CDR3 contains 15 residues. CDR3: CASTYPSGGFYEQYF.

This rearrangement joins TRBV29-1 to TRBJ2-3; TCRdb's D call of TRBD2 is untestable without DNA. CDR1 is SQVTM and CDR2 is ANQGSEA in the germline V gene. This CDR3 comprises 11 residues. The CDR3: CSVQSRDTQYF.

The chain couples TRBV29-1 to TRBJ2-1; the D call of TRBD2 rests on TCRdb alone, since no DNA is present to check it. The CDR3 has 14 amino acids. Looked up from germline, CDR1 is SQVTM and CDR2 is ANQGSEA. CDR3 region: CSVAGGQSYNEQFF.

This sequence joins TRBV5-1 and TRBJ2-1. Germline lookup yields CDR1 SGHRS and CDR2 YFSETQ. The CDR3 spans 13 residues. The CDR3 spells CASSRSSYNEQFF.